This T cell receptor beta chain was captured by sequencing in a study of blood T cells in healthy people across ages. A sample-barcoded 5' primer and a J-beta primer mix were used in a second PCR of about 7 to 12 cycles. TCRdb analysed the 5' RACE reads with MiXCR anew, one entry per CDR3 protein. The sample shows some 760,000 distinct CDR3 sequences, roughly 25% of them seen only once. The germline V and J ends were trimmed by 2 bases and 4 bases, with 11 bases remaining between them. Germline values: CDR1 DFQATT, CDR2 SNEGSKA (reference sequence). This CDR3 comprises 13 residues. This clonotype appeared a few times. The sample was also linked to a second study, of T cells of mothers and their children.

The origin of this receptor is a boy younger than 18 in good health. Sample: blood. The rearrangement joins TRBV20-1 to TRBJ1-2; unclear D gene. The CDR3 loop reads CSARPGSIYGYTF. The CDR3 coding sequence is TGCAGTGCTAGACCAGGAAGTATCTATGGCTACACCTTC.